This TCR beta chain comes out of a study of blood T cell repertoires in COVID-19. Trimming removed 3 bases at V and 6 bases at J, with 12 bases between. The V gene's germline CDR1 is SNHLY and CDR2 FYNNEI. This CDR3 region has 14 residues. Authors' processing steps: Reference gene primers were amplified, and this amplification served to estimate nucleated cell counts. TCRdb's table, derived via immunoSEQ multiplex PCR, lists solely in-frame clones and lacks some. V, J and clone size are taken as reported in that table, and D and trimming were inferred from the DNA itself. The repertoire holds 250,000 to 350,000 clones, 88% seen once, with 11% in the top ten.

Sequenced material: peripheral blood. The TCR originated in a woman aged 25-40 years with COVID-19, enrolled during active disease. The chain recombines TRBV2 with TRBJ1-5; D possibly corresponds to TRBD1 (6 bases). As DNA, the CDR3 is TGTGCCAGCAGTGACAGGGGACGAGGTCAGCCCCAGCATTTT. This gives the protein CASSDRGRGQPQHF.